This is a list of T cell receptor beta chains from one sample in a study of blood T cell repertoires in COVID-19. Only in-frame clones appear in the TCRdb table, and some are missing; sequencing was by immunoSEQ multiplex PCR. This table holds 15,000 to 20,000 clones, approximately 85% found once. Sequencing input: peripheral blood. The receptors were sampled from a man in his forties or fifties with active or convalescent COVID-19. Both conserved end residues are part of each CDR3. The D gene is left open where the match is weak. Clone size is not always given. Where it is, it says once, few, many or a class for expanded clones.

V: TRBV7-9
size: -
J: TRBJ2-7
D: -
DNA: TGTGCCAGCAGCCCCGAGGGTAACGAGCAGTACTTC
CDR3: CASSPEGNEQYF

V: TRBV2
size: -
J: TRBJ1-1
D: -
DNA: TGTGCCAGCAGCTTAGACAGTAGGACTGAAGCTTTCTTT
CDR3: CASSLDSRTEAFF

V: TRBV18
size: -
J: TRBJ2-1
D: TRBD1
DNA: TGTGCCTGCGGACAGGGCCCCCTCAATGAGCAGTTCTTC
CDR3: CACGQGPLNEQFF

V: TRBV4-3
size: -
J: TRBJ1-1
D: -
DNA: TGCGCCAGCAGCCAAGATTGGAGGGAGGAGGGGTTCGAGGATGAAGCTTTCTTT
CDR3: CASSQDWREEGFEDEAFF

V: TRBV27
size: few
J: TRBJ2-7
D: -
DNA: TGTGCCAGCAGTTTAGGGGGCAGTAGAGACGAGCAGTACTTC
CDR3: CASSLGGSRDEQYF

V: TRBV12-3/TRBV12-4
size: -
J: TRBJ1-4
D: -
DNA: TGTGCCAGCAAGGAGGCCTATGAAAAACTGTTTTTT
CDR3: CASKEAYEKLFF

V: TRBV3-1/TRBV3-2
size: few
J: TRBJ1-4
D: -
DNA: TGTGCCAGCAGCCAAGATGGTACAGGGCGTACTAATGAAAAACTGTTTTTT
CDR3: CASSQDGTGRTNEKLFF

V: TRBV2
size: -
J: TRBJ2-7
D: -
DNA: TGTGCCAGCACAAGGCAGGGGCCCTTATACGAGCAGTACTTC
CDR3: CASTRQGPLYEQYF

V: TRBV29-1
size: once
J: TRBJ1-4
D: -
DNA: TGCAGCGTTGACGGGGGTACAGAGGGAGATGAAAAACTGTTTTTT
CDR3: CSVDGGTEGDEKLFF

V: TRBV7-9
size: -
J: TRBJ1-1
D: -
DNA: TGTGCCAGCAGCTTAGTATTCGACAGGCTGAACACTGAAGCTTTCTTT
CDR3: CASSLVFDRLNTEAFF

V: TRBV30
size: -
J: TRBJ1-2
D: TRBD1
DNA: TGTGCCTGGAGTGTTTTCTCTTGGGACAGACCCCCTTCGCGCTACACCTTC
CDR3: CAWSVFSWDRPPSRYTF

V: TRBV2
size: -
J: TRBJ1-5
D: TRBD1
DNA: TGTGCCAGCGGAGGAACTACAGGGGGTAATCAGCCCCAGCATTTT
CDR3: CASGGTTGGNQPQHF

V: TRBV5-6
size: -
J: TRBJ1-5
D: -
DNA: TGTGCCAGCAGCGCCTCCTATAGCAATCAGCCCCAGCATTTT
CDR3: CASSASYSNQPQHF

V: TRBV9
size: once
J: TRBJ1-4
D: TRBD1
DNA: TGTGCCAGCGGCCGGGACAGGGAGGAAAAACTGTTTTTT
CDR3: CASGRDREEKLFF

V: TRBV19
size: -
J: TRBJ1-5
D: TRBD1
DNA: TGTGCCAGTAGGGAGGGGACAGGGGCGGGCAATCAGCCCCAGCATTTT
CDR3: CASREGTGAGNQPQHF

V: TRBV6-5
size: few
J: TRBJ2-3
D: -
DNA: TGTGCCAGCACCGAGGGGGGCACAGATACGCAGTATTTT
CDR3: CASTEGGTDTQYF

V: TRBV4-3
size: -
J: TRBJ1-5
D: -
DNA: TGCGCCAGCAGCCAAGAGCCCCCGGGGGGGAACAATCAGCCCCAGCATTTT
CDR3: CASSQEPPGGNNQPQHF

V: TRBV12-3/TRBV12-4
size: -
J: TRBJ1-3
D: -
DNA: TGTGCCAGCGAGACTGGAAACACCATATATTTT
CDR3: CASETGNTIYF

V: TRBV28
size: -
J: TRBJ2-2
D: TRBD1
DNA: TGTGCCAGCTGGGAGTCCAGGGGGCCCGGGGAGCTGTTTTTT
CDR3: CASWESRGPGELFF

V: TRBV6-5
size: -
J: TRBJ2-7
D: -
DNA: TGTGCCAGTCAGGGGTCGTCCTACGAGCAGTACTTC
CDR3: CASQGSSYEQYF

V: TRBV5-6
size: -
J: TRBJ2-3
D: TRBD1
DNA: TGTGCCAGCAGCGGTGACAGGGGGCATACAGATACGCAGTATTTT
CDR3: CASSGDRGHTDTQYF

V: TRBV7-8
size: -
J: TRBJ1-4
D: -
DNA: TGTGCCAGCAGCAGGGGATGGGAAAAACTGTTTTTT
CDR3: CASSRGWEKLFF

V: TRBV9
size: -
J: TRBJ2-3
D: -
DNA: TGTGCCAGTCTAGAGGGCAGATATACGCAGTATTTT
CDR3: CASLEGRYTQYF

V: TRBV21-1
size: few
J: TRBJ2-3
D: -
DNA: TGTGCCAGCCCCTCGGACAGGGGGCAAACAGATACGCAGTATTTT
CDR3: CASPSDRGQTDTQYF

V: TRBV9
size: -
J: TRBJ1-3
D: -
DNA: TGTGCCAGCAGCGTAGCTACGTGGGGCTCCACGGGAAACACCATATATTTT
CDR3: CASSVATWGSTGNTIYF

V: TRBV12-3/TRBV12-4
size: -
J: TRBJ2-1
D: -
DNA: TGTGCCAGCAGTTGGACTATCAATGAGCAGTTCTTC
CDR3: CASSWTINEQFF

V: TRBV4-3
size: -
J: TRBJ2-2
D: TRBD1
DNA: TGCGCCAGCAGCCAGAATCACAGGGGGCTGGCGGCCGGGGAGCTGTTTTTT
CDR3: CASSQNHRGLAAGELFF

V: TRBV15
size: -
J: TRBJ2-3
D: -
DNA: TGTGCCACTTCCTCGGACATAAATACGCAGTATTTT
CDR3: CATSSDINTQYF

V: TRBV7-9
size: -
J: TRBJ1-1
D: TRBD1
DNA: TGTGCCAGCAGCAATCACCGGGACAGCGAAGGGATGAACACTGAAGCTTTCTTT
CDR3: CASSNHRDSEGMNTEAFF

V: TRBV2
size: -
J: TRBJ1-1
D: TRBD1
DNA: TGTGCCAGCAGTTTCTCAGGGGGCACTGAAGCTTTCTTT
CDR3: CASSFSGGTEAFF

V: TRBV6-5
size: -
J: TRBJ2-7
D: -
DNA: TGTGCCAGCAGTTACGGAGGGACCCCCGAGGACGAGCAGTACTTC
CDR3: CASSYGGTPEDEQYF

V: TRBV7-8
size: -
J: TRBJ1-6
D: -
DNA: TGTGCCAGCAGCTTTTCGGGGACTAATAATTCACCCCTCCACTTT
CDR3: CASSFSGTNNSPLHF

V: TRBV9
size: few
J: TRBJ2-7
D: -
DNA: TGTGCCAGCAGCGTAGACCCCAGCTACGAGCAGTACTTC
CDR3: CASSVDPSYEQYF

V: TRBV6-1
size: -
J: TRBJ2-5
D: TRBD2
DNA: TGTGCCAGCAGTGAACTAGCGGGGGGGCAAGAGACCCAGTACTTC
CDR3: CASSELAGGQETQYF

V: TRBV4-3
size: -
J: TRBJ2-2
D: TRBD2
DNA: TGCGCCAGCAGCCAAGAGTCTCTAGCGGGACGGACCGGGGAGCTGTTTTTT
CDR3: CASSQESLAGRTGELFF

V: TRBV7-9
size: once
J: TRBJ1-2
D: -
DNA: TGTGCCAGCAGCTTAGTCCCAGGTGTATATGGCTACACCTTC
CDR3: CASSLVPGVYGYTF

V: TRBV2
size: -
J: TRBJ1-5
D: -
DNA: TGTGCCAGCAGTGTGGGCTATAGCAATCAGCCCCAGCATTTT
CDR3: CASSVGYSNQPQHF

V: TRBV7-9
size: -
J: TRBJ1-2
D: TRBD1
DNA: TGTGCCAGCAGCTTAAAAGGATCTCAGGGGGCGAACTATGGCTACACCTTC
CDR3: CASSLKGSQGANYGYTF

V: TRBV7-6
size: once
J: TRBJ1-5
D: -
DNA: TGTGCCAGCAGCTTAGACGAGCGGGGTGGTCAGCCCCAGCATTTT
CDR3: CASSLDERGGQPQHF

V: TRBV5-1
size: few
J: TRBJ1-2
D: TRBD1
DNA: TGCGCCAGCAGCACCCGACAGGGGCCGAACTATGGCTACACCTTC
CDR3: CASSTRQGPNYGYTF

V: TRBV6-2/TRBV6-3
size: -
J: TRBJ2-7
D: -
DNA: TGTGCCAGCAGTTACGGTTGGGAGGACCTATACGAGCAGTACTTC
CDR3: CASSYGWEDLYEQYF

V: TRBV19
size: -
J: TRBJ1-5
D: -
DNA: TGTGCCAGTAGTAGTCGAGGAGGTTATCAGCCCCAGCATTTT
CDR3: CASSSRGGYQPQHF

V: TRBV3-1/TRBV3-2
size: -
J: TRBJ1-1
D: -
DNA: TGTGCCAGCAGCCCCTCGGGGACTGAAGCTTTCTTT
CDR3: CASSPSGTEAFF

V: TRBV7-2
size: -
J: TRBJ2-7
D: -
DNA: TGTGCCAGCAGCTTAGTTGGGGGGACCCTCTACGAGCAGTACTTC
CDR3: CASSLVGGTLYEQYF

V: TRBV18
size: -
J: TRBJ1-4
D: -
DNA: TGTGCCAGCTCAACGGAGGAAAAACTGTTTTTT
CDR3: CASSTEEKLFF

V: TRBV19
size: few
J: TRBJ1-5
D: -
DNA: TGTGCCAGTAGTATCATGGGAGGGATCGGTCAGCCCCAGCATTTT
CDR3: CASSIMGGIGQPQHF

V: TRBV19
size: -
J: TRBJ2-1
D: TRBD2
DNA: TGTGCCAGTAGTAGCCGGGGGGTAGGATTATTCAGCTCCTACAATGAGCAGTTCTTC
CDR3: CASSSRGVGLFSSYNEQFF

V: TRBV18
size: -
J: TRBJ1-1
D: TRBD1
DNA: TGTGCCAGCTCACCATCAATTGGACAGGGCACTGAAGCTTTCTTT
CDR3: CASSPSIGQGTEAFF

V: TRBV6-5
size: few
J: TRBJ1-2
D: TRBD1
DNA: TGTGCCAGCAACAACAGGGGGGGCGGCTACACCTTC
CDR3: CASNNRGGGYTF

V: TRBV2
size: -
J: TRBJ1-2
D: -
DNA: TGTGCCAGCACCGACGACAGCTACCTTAACTATGGCTACACCTTC
CDR3: CASTDDSYLNYGYTF

V: TRBV5-1
size: few
J: TRBJ1-2
D: -
DNA: TGCGCCAGCAGCTTGTACCCCGGGTCTGGCTACACCTTC
CDR3: CASSLYPGSGYTF

V: TRBV5-1
size: -
J: TRBJ2-1
D: -
DNA: TGCGCCAGCATCAATCCCGGACTGGCGACGGATGAGCAGTTCTTC
CDR3: CASINPGLATDEQFF

V: TRBV6-6
size: -
J: TRBJ1-2
D: -
DNA: TGTGCCAGCAGGTCCCATCTAAACTATGGCTACACCTTC
CDR3: CASRSHLNYGYTF

V: TRBV9
size: -
J: TRBJ2-7
D: -
DNA: TGTGCCAGCAGCTCTCGTCTCGGAGGTCTATACGAGCAGTACTTC
CDR3: CASSSRLGGLYEQYF

V: TRBV10-3
size: -
J: TRBJ2-2
D: -
DNA: TGTGCCATCAGTGTGAAGGATAGGGGTGGGGAGCTGTTTTTT
CDR3: CAISVKDRGGELFF

V: TRBV7-3
size: -
J: TRBJ2-5
D: TRBD2
DNA: TGTGCCAGCAGCTTAAGGGCGAGTGGGGGAGGGGAGACCCAGTACTTC
CDR3: CASSLRASGGGETQYF

V: TRBV30
size: few
J: TRBJ2-1
D: TRBD1
DNA: TGTGCCTGGAATACAGGGGGGAGCTCCTACAATGAGCAGTTCTTC
CDR3: CAWNTGGSSYNEQFF

V: TRBV5-1
size: -
J: TRBJ2-7
D: -
DNA: TGCGCCAGCAGCCTTCGAGTGGGTTCGGATTCAGGGTACTTC
CDR3: CASSLRVGSDSGYF

V: TRBV5-1
size: -
J: TRBJ1-1
D: -
DNA: TGCGCCAGCAGCGGACAGACGAACACTGAAGCTTTCTTT
CDR3: CASSGQTNTEAFF

V: TRBV4-2
size: -
J: TRBJ2-5
D: TRBD2
DNA: TGTGCCAGCAGCCAAGAGCGGGGGGGCCAAGAGACCCAGTACTTC
CDR3: CASSQERGGQETQYF